Here is one T cell receptor (beta chain) with its context. No antigen is known for it. The sample comes from a study of shared clonotypes between healthy human individuals. Profiled with immunoSEQ multiplex PCR; TCRdb holds only in-frame clones, not every one. The sample consists of about 1.1 million clones, more than 75% of them appearing once. Germline-derived CDR1 and CDR2 are DFQATT and SNEGSKA (reference sequence). The CDR3 loop spans 11 amino acids. The V and J ends lost 0 bases and 9 bases respectively, with 8 bases between them. Findings and limits, study-wide: Larger estimated richness was generally recorded for naive subsets relative to memory subsets.

The clonotype originates from a man aged 18 to 35 in good health. Some clones in this sample may be carry-over from other donors' samples. Sequencing was done on a sample of memory CD4+ T cells from PBMCs. As for subset: CD45RA-negative fraction. This chain joins TRBV20-1 and TRBJ1-1; D call uncertain. CDR3 DNA: TGCAGTGCTAGAGATCTCTCGCAAGCTTTCTTT. It translates to CSARDLSQAFF.